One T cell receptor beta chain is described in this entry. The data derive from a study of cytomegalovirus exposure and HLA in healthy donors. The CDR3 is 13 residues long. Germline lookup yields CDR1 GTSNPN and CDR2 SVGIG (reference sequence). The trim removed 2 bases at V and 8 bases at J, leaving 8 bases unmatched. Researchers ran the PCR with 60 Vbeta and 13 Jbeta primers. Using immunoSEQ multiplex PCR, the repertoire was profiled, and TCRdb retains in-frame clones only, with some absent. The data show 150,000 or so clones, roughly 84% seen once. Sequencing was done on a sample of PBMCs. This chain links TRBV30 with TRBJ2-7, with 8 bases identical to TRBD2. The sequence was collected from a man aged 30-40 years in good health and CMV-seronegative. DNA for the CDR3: TGTGCCTGGAGTATAGCGGGGACCCGACAGCAGTACTTC. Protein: CAWSIAGTRQQYF.